This TCR beta chain originates from a study of shared clonotypes between healthy human individuals. Study at large: CD4 naive and CD4 memory each took three plates per donor, while CD8 naive took two and CD8 memory one. Points from the study as a whole: Clonotypes not shared had lower generation probabilities than those common to all four donors. Expectations were that clonotype sharing among donors would be affected by sequencing depth.

Turning to this clone: Its antigen is undetermined.

Several immunoSEQ 96-well plates shared each subset's DNA, each plate a replicate. Clones were sequenced by immunoSEQ multiplex PCR, and TCRdb holds only the in-frame ones, with some missing. The sample records around 580,000 clones, 95% to 98% being singletons. Naive CD8 cells, CD45RO-negative and positively selected for CCR7, excluded terminally differentiated effector memory CD45RA+ cells. The sequencing sample was made of naive CD8+ T cells sorted from blood. This clonotype originated in a man in his thirties or forties in good health.

The CDR3 spells CASSVEGRSEQYF. The CDR3 region has the DNA TGTGCCAGCAGCGTAGAGGGGAGGTCCGAGCAGTACTTC. This rearrangement joins TRBV9 to TRBJ2-7; weak D call: TRBD2 (6 bases). CDR3 length: 13 residues. The germline V gene encodes CDR1 SGDLS and CDR2 YYNGEE. V lost 0 bases and J lost 6, with 10 bases in between.